What follows is one TCR beta chain and its context. Its antigen is unknown. Specified time point: after neoadjuvant nivolumab, at surgical resection. The assay was immunoSEQ multiplex PCR, and TCRdb's table has in-frame clones only and misses some. The table includes more than 9,500 clones, over 55% detected once. Germline V gene sequence: CDR1 PRHDT, CDR2 FYEKMQ (reference sequence). Trimming left V 3 bases short and J 1 base short, with 18 bases between. This CDR3 region has 17 residues. This sample was included in a study of neoadjuvant anti-PD-1 for oral cavity cancer. Across the study: Most patients had three to four biweekly doses of 3 mg/kg nivolumab before resection. Findings and caveats of the study: Higher pretreatment blood Treg/Th17 ratios correlated with higher pretreatment blood and lower post-treatment tumor TCRbeta clonality. After neoadjuvant nivolumab, PBMC T cell clonality was significantly higher in non-responders than responders.

The sample was PBMCs, taken after nivolumab (anti-PD-1) treatment. V is TRBV13 and J is TRBJ1-1; D is ambiguous. This clonotype was sampled from a person between 35 and 79 years old with oral cavity squamous cell carcinoma. The chain's CDR3 is CASSFMGWPGRNTEAFF. CDR3 DNA: TGTGCCAGCAGCTTCATGGGGTGGCCAGGCCGGAACACTGAAGCTTTCTTT.